In this sample, the clone carrying this T cell receptor (beta chain) turned up a few times. Its antigen remains unidentified. This sample was included in a study of cytomegalovirus exposure and HLA in healthy donors. The method was immunoSEQ multiplex PCR; TCRdb's version includes in-frame clones alone and lacks a portion of them. The profile covers 55,000 to 65,000 clones, with 90% appearing a single time and just over 3% taken by the ten largest. Study results and limitations: Three of the chains that were CMV-associated were confirmed in vitro to be specific for CMV antigens.

V was clipped by 11 bases and J by 5 bases, with 18 bases between them. This CDR3 is 13 amino acids long. Germline V gene lookup returns CDR1 SEHNR and CDR2 FQNEAQ (reference sequence). V and J are TRBV7-9 and TRBJ1-1; unclear D gene. This TCR derives from a man aged 18 to 30 in good health and CMV-seronegative. Sequenced: PBMCs. CDR3 coding DNA: TGTGCCGCAACACCAGGAAGTTCGACTGAAGCTTTCTTT. The encoded protein is CAATPGSSTEAFF.